Shown below are 8 T cell receptor beta chains from a single sample sequenced in a study of blood T cell repertoires in COVID-19. Profiled with immunoSEQ multiplex PCR; TCRdb holds only in-frame clones, not every one. Among around 180,000 clones, roughly nine tenths were seen once, and the ten largest hold 2.9%. Sequenced input: peripheral blood. These receptors were obtained from a woman aged 30 to 39 with active or convalescent COVID-19.

The V gene is TRBV19, the J gene TRBJ1-2, with TRBD1 matching 9 bases. V trimming: 2 bases; J trimming: 4 bases; junction bases outside the gene matches: 5. The CDR3 length is 15 residues. In germline, CDR1 is LNHDA, CDR2 SQIVND (reference sequence). The CDR3 here is CASSIPGQGGYGYTF. CDR3 coding DNA: TGTGCCAGTAGTATACCGGGACAGGGTGGCTATGGCTACACCTTC.

The chain uses TRBV9 and TRBJ1-1; 7 nucleotides align to TRBD1. This CDR3 has 12 residues. The V gene's germline CDR1 is SGDLS and CDR2 YYNGEE. Unmatched junction bases numbered 4, after V lost 6 bases and J lost 5 bases. The CDR3 nucleotides read TGTGCCAGCAATCCAGGGGGGACTGAAGCTTTCTTT. Translated: CASNPGGTEAFF.

The chain couples TRBV5-5 to TRBJ1-1, with D perhaps TRBD1 (5 bases). The germline V and J ends were trimmed by 4 bases and 1 base, with 14 bases remaining between them. Germline V lookup: CDR1 SGHKS, CDR2 YYEKEE (reference sequence). The CDR3 covers 15 residues. CDR3 region: CASSQSGQPNTEAFF. The CDR3 DNA reads as TGTGCCAGCAGCCAGAGTGGACAACCGAACACTGAAGCTTTCTTT.

This rearrangement joins TRBV19 to TRBJ2-3; 8 bases line up with TRBD1. V shed 5 bases, J shed 3 bases, and the junction held 10 bases outside the gene matches. CDR1 is LNHDA, CDR2 SQIVND, per germline (reference sequence). The CDR3 covers 16 residues. The CDR3 sequence: CASSPRTGWITDTQYF. CDR3 in DNA: TGTGCCAGTAGTCCTAGGACAGGGTGGATTACAGATACGCAGTATTTT.

This chain joins TRBV23-1 and TRBJ2-5; tentatively, D is TRBD1 (5 bases). TRBV23-1 is an ORF for which the function is uncertain. The CDR3 sequence is 13 residues long. Trimming pared 7 bases from V and 5 bases from J, leaving 14 bases between. CDR3 coding DNA: TGCGCCAGCACTCCTACAGGACGGGAGACCCAGTACTTC. Protein: CASTPTGRETQYF.

The J gene is TRBJ2-3, the V gene TRBV7-9; possible D gene TRBD2, 5 bases. The CDR3 consists of 16 residues. CDR1 is SEHNR and CDR2 is FQNEAQ in the germline V gene (reference sequence). Deletions cut 3 bases from V and 3 bases from J, with 16 bases between. CDR3 DNA: TGTGCCAGCAGCTTGGCCGAAGGCGGGCCTACAGATACGCAGTATTTT. Protein: CASSLAEGGPTDTQYF.

This chain joins TRBV30 and TRBJ1-6, with 7 bases that match TRBD1. J gave up 6 bases and V 2 bases, and 7 bases lay outside the gene matches. Germline CDR1 is GTSNPN and CDR2 is SVGIG (reference sequence). The CDR3 has 15 residues. The CDR3 region has the DNA TGTGCCTGGAGTTTACCGGGACAGTTTAATTCACCCCTCCACTTT. Protein sequence: CAWSLPGQFNSPLHF. The variable domain in full, with the rest retrieved from reference TRBV30 and TRBJ1-6, is SQTIHQWPATLVQPVGSPLSLECTVEGTSNPNLYWYRQAAGRGLQLLFYSVGIGQISSEVPQNLSASRPQDRQFILSSKKLLLSDSGFYLCAWSLPGQFNSPLHFGNGTRLTVT.

The genes are TRBV7-2 and TRBJ2-1, with 10 bases matching TRBD2. V trimming: 5 bases; J trimming: 10 bases; junction bases outside the gene matches: 11. This CDR3 contains 15 residues. CDR1 SGHTA and CDR2 FQGNSA come from the germline V gene. This CDR3 reads CASSQTSGWGLEQFF. The CDR3 DNA reads as TGTGCCAGCAGCCAGACTAGCGGGTGGGGCCTGGAGCAGTTCTTC.